This T cell receptor (beta chain) appears in the sequencing data of a study of tumor and adjacent non-tumor tissue in lung cancer. Study context: Samples averaged around 4 million productive TCRbeta reads each. Points from the study as a whole: Patients with more diverse tumor TCRs had worse survival. Tumor tissue had significantly higher TCR diversity than normal lung. Top 100 clones took a larger repertoire share in normal lung.

RNA was extracted from bulk tissue without any cell sorting. More than 3 cm separated this lung sample from the edge of the tumor. Remarks on this clonotype: No antigen is known for it.

A modified ARM-PCR protocol with three rounds of nested PCR amplified TCRbeta. TCRdb re-called the multiplex PCR reads with MiXCR, one entry per CDR3 protein. This repertoire shows about 90,000 distinct CDR3 sequences, around 80% found once; its top ten account for roughly a fifth. This clonotype was sampled from a woman aged 45-65 years with non-small cell lung cancer. Sequences were obtained from distant non-tumor lung tissue.

CDR3 sequence reads: CASSPPGTAEKLFF. The CDR3 DNA follows: TGTGCCAGCTCGCCCCCCGGGACGGCTGAAAAACTGTTTTTT. The chain employs TRBV18 and TRBJ1-4; D possibly corresponds to TRBD1 (5 bases). The CDR3 runs to 14 residues. V gave up 6 bases and J gave up 7 bases, with 15 bases separating them. Germline V CDR1 and CDR2: KGHSH, LQKENI. The complete variable domain, with remaining parts taken from reference TRBV18 and TRBJ1-4, reads NAGVMQNPRHLVRRRGQEARLRCSPMKGHSHVYWYRQLPEEGLKFMVYLQKENIIDESGMPKERFSAEFPKEGPSILRIQQVVRGDSAAYFCASSPPGTAEKLFFGSGTQLSVL.